This T cell receptor (beta chain) was profiled in a study of control samples from healthy donors and cancer patients. Germline V lookup: CDR1 SQVTM, CDR2 ANQGSEA. V lost 2 bases, J lost 2 bases, and 18 bases lay in between. The CDR3 covers 16 residues. TCRdb's table, derived via immunoSEQ multiplex PCR, lists solely in-frame clones and lacks some. The sample lists about 89,000 clones, more than 75% occurring once. The source of this sequence is a woman between 40 and 55 years old in good health. Sequenced: blood. The gene calls are TRBV29-1 and TRBJ2-5; D may be TRBD1 or TRBD2 (6 bases each). The CDR3 region is CSVELMGGRGQETQYF. CDR3 DNA sequence: TGCAGCGTTGAATTAATGGGGGGCCGGGGGCAAGAGACCCAGTACTTC.